This TCR beta chain emerged from a study of T cells after yellow fever vaccination. Study details: Preparation of fractions with low cell numbers was performed using SMART-Seq v4 Ultra Low Input.

General study points: It was the secondary response that reached its peak faster, day 5 versus 15, but it was weaker.

With regard to this clonotype: Antigen specificity is unknown.

UMIs and a universal primer site were added when TCR cDNA was made by 5'RACE template switching. MiXCR, applied by TCRdb to the 5' RACE reads, yields one record per CDR3 protein. The data contain about 330,000 distinct CDR3 sequences, around 7% of them singletons. The source is a man younger than 30 who received the YFV17D yellow fever vaccine. The sequences come from PBMCs, collected about 41 days after the first yellow fever vaccination.

The CDR3 DNA sequence: TGCAGTGCTAGATTTAGTAGGAGGAGAACAGATACGCAGTATTTT. Protein product: CSARFSRRRTDTQYF. The V call is TRBV20-1, the J call TRBJ2-3, with D possibly being TRBD2 (5 bases). Germline V gene sequence: CDR1 DFQATT, CDR2 SNEGSKA (reference sequence). V was cut by 2 bases and J by 3 bases, with 15 bases left in between. The CDR3 covers 15 residues.